Sequencing of this TCR beta chain was carried out in a study of molecular identifiers for immune sequencing clone quantification. On the study more broadly: Replicates involved a five-way split of RNA from about 20,000 or 100,000 naive CD8 cells, with sequencing of four.

As concerns this clonotype: Its antigen is unidentified. A much larger clone differs from this one at a single base, so this may be a read error. This CDR3 fails to terminate in the conserved phenylalanine or tryptophan, so it likely reflects a read error.

This CDR3 has 14 residues. Germline V gene data show CDR1 as LNHDA and CDR2 as SQIVND (reference sequence). The V and J ends lost 5 bases and 3 bases, in that order; junction bases with no gene match: 3. MiXCR, run by TCRdb on the PCR reads, gives a single entry per CDR3 protein. The sample records around 65,000 distinct CDR3 sequences, 17% being singletons. Notes on the study in general: Effector cells kept over 97% of their molecules in clones above 20 RNA copies, while naive cells kept under 1% there. Spiked Jurkat TCR RNA equivalent to one cell was reportedly detectable in approximately 970,000 naive cells.

The sequence derives from a human donor in good health. Some libraries in this study had Jurkat cell RNA spiked in. The source material was naive CD8+ T cells from blood, with Jurkat cell RNA spiked in. Sample subset: FACS-sorted CD8+CD4-CCR7+CD45RA+ naive T cells. The rearrangement links TRBV19 to TRBJ2-7; 11 nucleotides align to TRBD1. This chain's CDR3 is CASSAGTGGYEQYL. The CDR3 DNA reads TGTGCCAGTAGTGCCGGGACAGGGGGCTACGAGCAGTACCTC.